The rows below give T cell receptor beta chains drawn from one sample of a study of molecular identifiers for immune sequencing clone quantification. TCRdb reprocessed the PCR reads with MiXCR, giving one entry per CDR3 protein. The profile covers nearly 650,000 distinct CDR3 sequences, with 25% appearing a single time and roughly 0.83% taken by the ten largest. The sequenced material came from naive CD8+ T cells from blood, with Jurkat cell RNA spiked in. The receptors were sampled from a human donor in good health. Some libraries in this study had Jurkat cell RNA spiked in. Both conserved end residues are part of each CDR3. D genes are given only for firm matches. Clone sizes are given selectively: once, few, many, or a class where the clone is expanded.

>-|12|TRBV27|-|TRBJ2-7
CASRLWGGEQYF
TGTGCCAGCAGGCTGTGGGGCGGCGAGCAGTACTTC
>TRBD2|15|TRBV7-3|many|TRBJ2-1
CASSLGPGGYNEQFF
TGTGCCAGCAGCTTAGGTCCGGGAGGTTACAATGAGCAGTTCTTC
>TRBD1|14|TRBV5-1|many|TRBJ2-3
CASRDRTSTDTQYF
TGCGCCAGCAGGGACAGGACCTCCACAGATACGCAGTATTTT
>-|14|TRBV7-6|many|TRBJ2-1
CASSFSGGGDEQFF
TGTGCCAGCAGCTTCTCGGGGGGCGGGGATGAGCAGTTCTTC
>-|16|TRBV20-1|-|TRBJ2-1
CSARDRRTATYNEQFF
TGCAGTGCTAGAGATCGGAGGACAGCAACCTACAATGAGCAGTTCTTC
>-|14|TRBV4-1|many|TRBJ1-1
CASSQETLNTEAFF
TGCGCCAGCAGCCAAGAAACTCTGAACACTGAAGCTTTCTTT
>-|14|TRBV5-1|many|TRBJ1-3
CASSLDSELNTIYF
TGCGCCAGCAGCTTGGATTCGGAGTTAAACACCATATATTTT
>TRBD2|18|TRBV4-3|-|TRBJ2-1
CASSQDASGRARYNEQFF
TGCGCCAGCAGCCAAGACGCTAGCGGGAGGGCCCGGTACAATGAGCAGTTCTTC
>-|14|TRBV7-8|many|TRBJ1-4
CASSLDHSGEKLFF
TGTGCCAGCAGCTTAGACCACAGCGGTGAAAAACTGTTTTTT
>TRBD2|17|TRBV6-2/TRBV6-3|few|TRBJ2-3
CASSYLLAGARTDTQYF
TGTGCCAGCAGTTACTTACTAGCGGGAGCCCGCACAGATACGCAGTATTTT
>-|14|TRBV6-1|-|TRBJ1-1
CASYSGVGRGEAFF
TGTGCCAGCTATAGTGGTGTAGGGCGGGGTGAAGCTTTCTTT
>TRBD2|14|TRBV7-6|many|TRBJ2-5
CASSPGTNLETQYF
TGTGCCAGCAGCCCCGGGACTAATCTAGAGACCCAGTACTTC
>-|15|TRBV5-5|-|TRBJ1-3
CASSWTDDSGITIYF
TGTGCCAGCAGCTGGACGGATGACTCTGGAATCACCATATATTTT
>-|14|TRBV12-3/TRBV12-4|many|TRBJ2-1
CASSLGGTYNEQFF
TGTGCCAGCAGTTTAGGTGGGACCTACAATGAGCAGTTCTTC
>TRBD1|14|TRBV29-1|-|TRBJ2-1
CSVEIGTANNEQFF
TGCAGCGTTGAGATCGGGACAGCTAACAATGAGCAGTTCTTC
>-|15|TRBV4-1|few|TRBJ2-5
CASSQEGREQETQYF
TGCGCCAGCAGCCAAGAAGGCAGGGAGCAAGAGACCCAGTACTTC
>TRBD2|14|TRBV19|-|TRBJ2-7
CASSISGVIYEQYF
TGTGCCAGTAGTATTAGCGGGGTGATCTACGAGCAGTACTTC
>-|15|TRBV19|few|TRBJ2-3
CASSIAQGGTDTQYF
TGTGCCAGTAGTATCGCGCAGGGGGGGACAGATACGCAGTATTTT
>-|14|TRBV27|few|TRBJ1-3
CASRSGGSGNTIYF
TGTGCCAGCAGGTCGGGGGGGTCTGGAAACACCATATATTTT
>TRBD1|15|TRBV19|many|TRBJ1-5
CASSPTGEGNQPQHF
TGTGCCAGTAGTCCAACAGGGGAGGGCAATCAGCCCCAGCATTTT
>TRBD1|15|TRBV4-3|-|TRBJ1-1
CASSQVTTGDPEAFF
TGCGCCAGCAGCCAAGTGACGACAGGGGACCCTGAAGCTTTCTTT
>-|16|TRBV5-6|many|TRBJ2-5
CASSSRIFQLQETQYF
TGTGCCAGCAGCTCCCGAATCTTCCAGCTCCAAGAGACCCAGTACTTC
>-|16|TRBV27|few|TRBJ1-6
CASSSAGVGSDSPLHF
TGTGCCAGCAGTTCCGCAGGGGTCGGGTCGGATTCACCCCTCCACTTT
>-|13|TRBV20-1|many|TRBJ1-1
CSASDGRGTEAFF
TGCAGTGCTTCCGACGGACGCGGCACTGAAGCTTTCTTT
>TRBD2|16|TRBV5-1|many|TRBJ2-3
CASSRTSGGVADTQYF
TGCGCCAGCAGCAGGACTAGCGGGGGGGTTGCGGATACGCAGTATTTT
>-|14|TRBV30|many|TRBJ1-1
CAWSVLRDNTEAFF
TGTGCCTGGAGTGTATTAAGGGACAACACTGAAGCTTTCTTT
>TRBD2|15|TRBV11-2|-|TRBJ2-2
CASSFSGRATGELFF
TGTGCCAGCAGCTTCAGCGGGAGGGCCACCGGGGAGCTGTTTTTT
>-|13|TRBV30|many|TRBJ1-1
CAWNPVLNTEAFF
TGTGCCTGGAATCCAGTTTTGAACACTGAAGCTTTCTTT
>-|12|TRBV28|many|TRBJ2-3
CASRHDGDTQYF
TGTGCCAGCAGACATGACGGAGATACGCAGTATTTT
>-|14|TRBV7-9|-|TRBJ2-7
CASSSFQGGDEQYF
TGTGCCAGCAGCAGCTTCCAGGGGGGAGACGAGCAGTACTTC
>-|14|TRBV6-5|many|TRBJ1-1
CASSYSSGGAEAFF
TGTGCCAGCAGTTACTCGAGCGGGGGTGCTGAAGCTTTCTTT
>-|12|TRBV5-1|many|TRBJ1-2
CASSLEAYGYTF
TGCGCCAGCAGCTTGGAGGCCTATGGCTACACCTTC
>TRBD1|15|TRBV19|few|TRBJ2-2
CASSLRQGVTGELFF
TGTGCCAGTAGTCTCCGGCAGGGGGTCACCGGGGAGCTGTTTTTT
>-|14|TRBV28|-|TRBJ1-1
CASSLGSPGTEAFF
TGTGCCAGCAGTTTAGGGTCGCCTGGGACTGAAGCTTTCTTT
>-|13|TRBV24-1|many|TRBJ2-2
CATSGARTGELFF
TGTGCCACCTCAGGGGCTCGGACCGGGGAGCTGTTTTTT
>-|15|TRBV4-1|-|TRBJ2-3
CARRHGPTGTDTQYF
TGCGCCCGCCGCCACGGGCCCACGGGCACAGATACGCAGTATTTT
>TRBD1|16|TRBV2|many|TRBJ1-5
CASSEAVGQYNQPQHF
TGTGCCAGCAGTGAAGCGGTGGGACAGTACAATCAGCCCCAGCATTTT
>TRBD1|18|TRBV20-1|-|TRBJ1-6
CSASDRDPTSSYNSPLHF
TGCAGTGCTAGTGACAGGGACCCGACAAGCTCCTATAATTCACCCCTCCACTTT
>TRBD1|15|TRBV20-1|few|TRBJ2-5
CSARDQTGVIETQYF
TGCAGTGCTAGAGACCAGACAGGGGTCATAGAGACCCAGTACTTC
>-|15|TRBV6-5|few|TRBJ2-3
CASSYRTGRADTQYF
TGTGCCAGCAGTTACCGGACAGGGAGGGCAGATACGCAGTATTTT
>-|12|TRBV5-4|few|TRBJ1-1
CASSLERREAFF
TGTGCCAGCAGCTTGGAGCGTCGGGAAGCTTTCTTT
>-|17|TRBV29-1|many|TRBJ1-1
CSVESWAEGLANTEAFF
TGCAGCGTTGAAAGTTGGGCGGAAGGGTTGGCGAACACTGAAGCTTTCTTT
>-|15|TRBV14|-|TRBJ2-7
CASSQGRGPAYEQYF
TGTGCCAGCAGCCAAGGGAGGGGACCGGCCTACGAGCAGTACTTC
>TRBD1|14|TRBV19|few|TRBJ2-1
CATQSGDRVHEQFF
TGTGCCACGCAGAGTGGGGACAGGGTCCATGAGCAGTTCTTC
>-|14|TRBV4-3|few|TRBJ2-2
CASSQRSVGGELFF
TGCGCCAGCAGCCAACGGTCGGTCGGCGGGGAGCTGTTTTTT
>-|12|TRBV29-1|many|TRBJ1-1
CSVEGGGTEAFF
TGCAGCGTTGAAGGGGGGGGGACTGAAGCTTTCTTT
>-|16|TRBV28|many|TRBJ2-3
CASSLYTGSSTDTQYF
TGTGCCAGCAGTTTATATACGGGATCTAGCACAGATACGCAGTATTTT
>TRBD2|13|TRBV19|few|TRBJ2-1
CASTPSGINEQFF
TGTGCCAGTACTCCTAGCGGGATCAATGAGCAGTTCTTC